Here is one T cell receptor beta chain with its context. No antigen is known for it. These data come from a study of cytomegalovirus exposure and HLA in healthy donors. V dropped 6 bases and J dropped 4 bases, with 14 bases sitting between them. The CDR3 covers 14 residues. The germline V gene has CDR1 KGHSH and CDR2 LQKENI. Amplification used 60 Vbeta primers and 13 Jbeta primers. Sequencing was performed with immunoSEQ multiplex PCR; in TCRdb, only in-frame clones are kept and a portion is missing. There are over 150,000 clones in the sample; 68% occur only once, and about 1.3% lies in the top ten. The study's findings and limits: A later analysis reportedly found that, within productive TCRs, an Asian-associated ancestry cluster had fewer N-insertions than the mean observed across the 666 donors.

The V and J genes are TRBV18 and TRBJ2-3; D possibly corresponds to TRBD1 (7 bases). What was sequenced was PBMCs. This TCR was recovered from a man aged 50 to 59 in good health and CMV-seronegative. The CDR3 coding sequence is TGTGCCAGCTCCCGGGAGCAGGGGGCAGATACGCAGTATTTT. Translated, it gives CASSREQGADTQYF.